This TCR beta chain was identified during a study of vaccination and CD4 T cells after COVID-19 (dated by TCRdb to between 2021 and 2024). Some background on the complete study: Every convalescent patient had a positive nasal swab PCR test for SARS-CoV-2, with mild disease in 9 or 10 patients and severe disease in one. Two doses of either the Pfizer-BioNTech BNT162b2 vaccine (n=8) or the Moderna mRNA-1273 vaccine (n=2) were administered to participants. Post-vaccine blood samples were obtained a median of about 70 days after the second vaccine dose, with a range of about 13 to 250 days. Control cultures used a CEFX viral epitope pool as positive control, an HIV-1 Nef peptide pool as negative control, or no peptide. In nine to eleven COVID-19 convalescent patients and a handful of infection-naive healthy vaccine recipients, researchers compared the spike-specific CD4+ TCR repertoire from before mRNA vaccination with the repertoire from after. For stimulating the cultures, overlapping spike peptide pools were used, derived from SARS-CoV-2 as well as from the common cold coronaviruses HCoV-NL63, HCoV-OC43 and HCoV-229E. The convalescent cohort included six males and four females, with two Hispanic individuals, seven Caucasians, two Asians and one multiracial person. Post-COVID blood samples were collected from convalescent patients a median of around 96 days after diagnosis, with a range of about 30 to 170 days. Overall study outcomes, separate from this receptor: Although the median number of SARS-CoV-2-reactive clonotypes went up from more than 20 after infection to some 38 after vaccination, the increase was not significant. Nearly all vaccine-specific clones in convalescent patients (304 of 307) were mono-reactive for SARS-CoV-2 spike rather than cross-reactive with common cold coronaviruses. The study included relatively few convalescent patients and did not analyze early timepoints after natural infection. Among the post-vaccine SARS-CoV-2-reactive clones in convalescent patients, a median about 87% showed up only after vaccination, which suggests vaccine-specific priming.

The receptor library was made with PCR. DNA from cultured CD4+ T cells was subjected to TCR sequencing with the Oncomine TCR Beta short-read assay at the Johns Hopkins FTIC core. Genomic DNA was extracted from the cultured CD4+ T cells with the QIAamp micro DNA kit. Oncomine TCR Beta libraries from cultured CD4+ T cells were pooled using unique dual indexes and sequenced on an Illumina iSeq 100. The paper's processing steps were these. Non-productive sequences were removed, and CDR3s that did not start with C, did not end with F or W, or were shorter than 7 amino acids were discarded. Antigen-specific clonotypes were identified using the MANAFEST web application through comparison of peptide-stimulated wells with reference and other culture wells. For a clone to be called positive, the clone needed an FDR below 0.05, an odds ratio above 5, and a productive frequency above 0.1% in at least two of three replicate wells. A clonotype counted as cross-reactive if it showed significant expansion both in the SARS-CoV-2 spike wells and in at least one common cold coronavirus spike condition. Similarity between CDR3 sequences was evaluated in R version 3.6.1 using Levenshtein distances (stringdist) and unrooted phylogenetic trees (ape). TCRdb ran its own pipeline on the public reads, namely fastp trimming at Q25 and MiXCR clone calling, and kept in-frame beta chains. All rows with the same CDR3 protein become a single entry with the most common DNA and genes. TCRdb's processing, not the authors' own work, is the source of the V and J calls. The sample table shows approximately 9,700 distinct CDR3 sequences, and approximately 30% are seen once. Jointly, the top ten make up about 9.8% of the sample.

Read against the paper, the sample's treatment or condition label means: roughly 10-day PBMC culture with coronavirus spike peptide pools or control peptides (ViraFEST assay). To expand antigen-specific T cells with peptide pools and then pick out the expanded clonotypes through TCR sequencing, the study relied on the ViraFEST assay. Positive SARS-CoV-2 PCR tests in the convalescent patients dated from March to December 2020, before Alpha, Beta and Delta variants emerged in the United States. Each well held more than 1.5 million PBMCs cultured in IMDM containing around 5.1% human AB serum and around 9.2 IU/ml IL-2, with approximately 9.2 ug/ml peptide pools added. Half of the culture medium was replaced with fresh IL-2-containing medium on days 3 and 7. After 10 days of culture, CD4+ T cells were isolated by negative selection using the EasySep CD4+ T cell isolation kit. PBMCs were separated from whole blood using Ficoll-Paque Plus gradient centrifugation and then either used fresh or cryopreserved at -140C. In general, triplicate wells were set up for every culture condition.

Trimming takes 4 bases off V and 5 bases off J; junction bases not matched to a gene: 7. Reading from cysteine to phenylalanine, the CDR3 counts 13 amino acids. Only CDR3 DNA is held: 39 bases, read in frame from base 1. The germline V gene (reference sequence) yields DFQATT for CDR1 and SNEGSKA for CDR2. This clonotype is considered medium-sized (0.01 to 0.1%). The antigen this receptor binds is unknown. Base qualities are missing; no much larger clone stands one base away. This clonotype originated in a human donor who had recovered from COVID-19. The rearrangement joined TRBV20-1 to TRBJ2-5; TRBD2 matches 7 bases in the middle. The sequencing here drew on CD4+ T cells from blood, cultured in vitro, taken after SARS-CoV-2 vaccination. The nucleotide sequence reads as follows: TGCAGTGCTATTCGGGAGGTGGGGGAGACCCAGTACTTC. It codes for CSAIREVGETQYF.